Listed here are 8 T cell receptor beta chains from one sample, sequenced in a study of T cell repertoires in cytomegalovirus infection. TCRdb itself ran the reads through MiXCR, one entry per CDR3 protein. This sample carries 180,000 or so distinct CDR3 sequences, 17% of them seen once, and the ten largest clones take 20% to 25%. Specimen: CD8+ T cells from PBMCs. The receptors come from a human donor in good health (CMV status not recorded). Some clones in this sample may be carry-over from other donors' samples.

The chain couples TRBV7-2 to TRBJ1-1; TRBD1 agrees at 7 bases. Losses at the gene ends were 5 bases for V and 2 bases for J; bases not matched to a gene: 8. This CDR3 spans 15 amino acids. The V gene's germline CDR1 is SGHTA and CDR2 FQGNSA. The CDR3 DNA sequence: TGTGCCAGCAGCGTTCGACAGGGAAGTAACACTGAAGCTTTCTTT. The encoded protein is CASSVRQGSNTEAFF.

This clonotype was detected only a few times. The rearrangement uses TRBV10-3 and TRBJ1-1; D call uncertain. Trimming pared 10 bases from V and 0 bases from J, leaving 18 bases between. This CDR3 region has 15 residues. The V gene's germline CDR1 is ENHRY and CDR2 SYGVKD. CDR3 sequence reads: CATARPGNLNTEAFF. DNA of the CDR3: TGTGCCACCGCACGTCCGGGGAACTTGAACACTGAAGCTTTCTTT.

This sequence joins TRBV27 and TRBJ2-7; possible D gene TRBD1, 5 bases. The V gene's germline CDR1 is MNHEY and CDR2 SMNVEV (reference sequence). This CDR3 spans 13 amino acids. Between the trimmed V and J ends, which lost 6 bases and 9 bases, there was a span of 18 bases. The CDR3 here is CASRRGNRQVQYF. In DNA form, the CDR3 reads TGTGCCAGCAGAAGGGGAAACCGCCAAGTGCAGTACTTC.

The chain employs TRBV15 and TRBJ1-2, with TRBD1 matching 9 bases. The germline CDR1 and CDR2 sequences are LNHNV and YYDKDF (reference sequence). This CDR3 has 14 amino acids. The junction had 12 bases not matched to a gene; V was cut back by 7 bases and J by 9 bases. CDR3 nucleotides: TGTGCCACCATCTACGACAGGGGGGGAGTTAGCTACACCTTC. The encoded protein is CATIYDRGGVSYTF.

This clonotype was seen only a few times. The chain is built from TRBV7-8 and TRBJ2-5; 8 bases align to TRBD2. Germline loops: CDR1 SGHVS, CDR2 FQNEAQ. CDR3 length: 14 residues. Trimming took 1 base from V and 5 from J; bases not matched to a gene: 3. As DNA, the CDR3 is TGTGCCAGCAGCTTAGAATCTAGCGGGGAGACCCAGTACTTC. It is translated as CASSLESSGETQYF. Combining the CDR3 with reference TRBV7-8 and TRBJ2-5 gives the whole variable domain GAGVSQSPRYKVAKRGQDVALRCDPISGHVSLFWYQQALGQGPEFLTYFQNEAQLDKSGLPSDRFFAERPEGSVSTLKIQRTQQEDSAVYLCASSLESSGETQYFGPGTRLLVL.

The V gene is TRBV11-2, the J gene TRBJ2-1; 8 nucleotides line up with TRBD1. The germline gives CDR1 SGHAT, CDR2 FQNNGV. J was trimmed by 9 bases and V by 4 bases; bases with no gene match: 5. The length of the CDR3 is 13 residues. Written as DNA, the CDR3 is TGTGCCAGCAGCTGGGGGACAGGAGCTGAGCAGTTCTTC. Its protein product is CASSWGTGAEQFF.

The rearrangement joins TRBV7-8 to TRBJ2-7; TRBD1 might be the D (5 bases). V was cut by 0 bases and J by 4 bases, with 7 bases left in between. The CDR3 has 13 amino acids. Germline V gene lookup returns CDR1 SGHVS and CDR2 FQNEAQ. CDR3 DNA: TGTGCCAGCAGCTTAGCGGGGCATTACGAGCAGTACTTC. Residues: CASSLAGHYEQYF.

The chain joins TRBV7-2 to TRBJ1-4; D is ambiguous. V lost 0 bases and J 9 bases, leaving 8 bases between the germline ends. In germline, CDR1 is SGHTA, CDR2 FQGNSA. The CDR3 spans 13 residues. The CDR3: CASSLALTQKLFF. The CDR3 bases are TGTGCCAGCAGCTTAGCCCTAACCCAAAAACTGTTTTTT.